Following are 21 T cell receptor beta chains from one sample sequenced in a study of CD8 T cells in ankylosing spondylitis (TCRdb year 2017). Summary of the overall study and its limitations: A TCR beta motif made up of several highly homologous amino acid variants appeared to be characteristic of blood from ankylosing spondylitis patients.

No antigens are known for them. Receptor libraries were prepared by 5' RACE. Sequencing was carried out with an Illumina HiSeq 2500. TCRdb's own reprocessing of the public reads used fastp at Q25 and MiXCR and kept productive beta chains. All rows with the same CDR3 protein become a single entry with the most common DNA and genes. The sample table records around 770,000 distinct CDR3 sequences; roughly 20% of these occur just once. The biggest ten clones account for under 20% of the sample. Source material: blood, either unsorted or a sorted T cell fraction (not recorded which). These receptors were collected from a male donor with ankylosing spondylitis.

Only a few counts were recorded for this clonotype. The J gene is TRBJ1-3, the V gene TRBV12-3 or TRBV12-4; D is unclear. The CDR3 spans 14 residues. Trimming removed 6 bases at V and 2 bases at J, with 11 bases between. The CDR3 region is CASSPTAAGNTIYF. CDR3 in DNA: TGTGCCAGCAGCCCCACAGCTGCTGGAAACACCATATATTTT.

This clonotype was observed a handful of times. The chain is built from TRBV3-1 and TRBJ2-1; perhaps TRBD2 as D (5 bases). In germline, CDR1 is LGHDT, CDR2 YNNKEL (reference sequence). The CDR3 has 14 amino acids. V was cut by 0 bases and J by 7 bases, with 10 bases left in between. The chain's CDR3 is CASSQEGGVNEQFF. For the CDR3, the DNA is TGTGCCAGCAGCCAAGAAGGAGGTGTGAATGAGCAGTTCTTC.

The gene calls are TRBV7-9 and TRBJ1-2; 7 bases agree with TRBD1. V shed 5 bases and J 7 bases; nucleotides not matched to a gene: 7. Germline V lookup: CDR1 SEHNR, CDR2 FQNEAQ (reference sequence). The CDR3 is 13 amino acids. In DNA, the CDR3 is TGTGCCAGCAGCACACAGGGGCTGGGTGGCTACACCTTC. Translating it yields CASSTQGLGGYTF.

This clonotype appeared many times. The gene calls are TRBV7-3 and TRBJ1-1; D not resolved. CDR1 and CDR2 (germline): SGHTA, FQGTGA. Between the trimmed V and J ends, which lost 5 bases and 0 bases, there was a span of 7 bases. The CDR3 has 13 residues. DNA for the CDR3: TGTGCCAGCAGCGCCCGGGTGAACACTGAAGCTTTCTTT. Protein: CASSARVNTEAFF. Together with reference TRBV7-3 and TRBJ1-1, the CDR3 gives the full variable domain: GAGVSQTPSNKVTEKGKYVELRCDPISGHTALYWYRQSLGQGPEFLIYFQGTGAADDSGLPNDRFFAVRPEGSVSTLKIQRTERGDSAVYLCASSARVNTEAFFGQGTRLTVV.

This clonotype was picked up many times. The chain links TRBV12-3 or TRBV12-4 to TRBJ2-1; 9 bases agree with TRBD2. This CDR3 has 15 residues. V shed 4 bases, J shed 7 bases, and the junction held 8 bases outside the gene matches. The CDR3 DNA reads TGTGCCAGCAGTTGGGCTAGCGGGACAATGAATGAGCAGTTCTTC. The encoded protein is CASSWASGTMNEQFF.

The rearrangement links TRBV6-5 to TRBJ1-2; D gene ambiguous. Germline V lookup: CDR1 MNHEY, CDR2 SVGAGI. This CDR3 is built from 15 residues. With 2 bases removed from V and 7 bases from J, the gap between germline ends came to 17 bases. CDR3 DNA sequence: TGTGCCAGCAGTTACAGGCGGGGAGGTGAGGGTGGCTACACCTTC. Amino acids: CASSYRRGGEGGYTF.

This clonotype was seen a handful of times. This chain links TRBV7-2 with TRBJ2-7; no reliable D call. V was shortened by 2 bases and J by 4 bases, with 18 bases between the two germline ends. CDR1 and CDR2 from the germline V gene are SGHTA and FQGNSA. This CDR3 region has 16 residues. The CDR3 nucleotides are TGTGCCAGCAGCTTATTCGGTCTCAACTCCCCTTACGAGCAGTACTTC. Encoded protein: CASSLFGLNSPYEQYF.

This clonotype has just a few counts. This chain uses TRBV6-5 with TRBJ2-1; 9 bases align to TRBD2. The CDR3 is made up of 13 amino acids. V shed 2 bases, J shed 10 bases, and the junction held 3 bases outside the gene matches. Germline V gene sequence: CDR1 MNHEY, CDR2 SVGAGI. CDR3: CASSYVLAGEQFF. The CDR3 nucleotides read TGTGCCAGCAGTTACGTTCTAGCGGGGGAGCAGTTCTTC.

There are a few counts of this clonotype. V usage is TRBV12-3 or TRBV12-4 and J usage is TRBJ2-6; D gene uncertain. The ends were cut back, 2 bases at V and 11 bases at J, with 10 bases in the middle. The CDR3 is 13 residues long. DNA of the CDR3: TGTGCCAGCAGTTTAACCTCTGACGACGTCCTGACTTTC. It codes for CASSLTSDDVLTF.

This sequence joins TRBV5-6 and TRBJ1-1; possibly TRBD1 for D (5 bases). This CDR3 spans 12 amino acids. Germline V CDR1 and CDR2: SGHDT, YYEEEE. Trimming took off 3 bases at V and 11 bases at J, with 14 bases between the two ends. The CDR3 bases are TGTGCCAGCAGCTGGTCCCAGGGCCAGGCTTTCTTT. Protein: CASSWSQGQAFF.

The genes are TRBV5-1 and TRBJ1-2; 7 bases line up with TRBD1. Germline assignment: CDR1 SGHRS and CDR2 YFSETQ. CDR3 length equals 15 residues. V lost 3 bases, J lost 5 bases, and 10 bases stayed unmatched. CDR3 bases: TGCGCCAGCAGCTACACCGGACAGGTTCCTTATGGCTACACCTTC. Translated: CASSYTGQVPYGYTF.

This clonotype has only a few counts. The J gene is TRBJ2-7, the V gene TRBV13; possibly TRBD1 for D (6 bases). V lost 4 bases and J 2 bases, leaving 12 bases between the germline ends. The germline V gene encodes CDR1 PRHDT and CDR2 FYEKMQ (reference sequence). There are 14 residues in the CDR3. CDR3 bases: TGTGCCAGCAGCTCATTACAGGGACCCTACGAGCAGTACTTC. Residues: CASSSLQGPYEQYF.

This clonotype was seen a few times. Here the CDR3 reads CASSPDRATGELFF. The CDR3 bases are TGTGCCAGCTCACCGGACAGGGCCACCGGGGAGCTGTTTTTT. The chain has TRBV18 and TRBJ2-2; 8 nucleotides match TRBD1. This CDR3 is 14 amino acids long. Looked up from germline, CDR1 is KGHSH and CDR2 is LQKENI. V gave up 3 bases and J gave up 4 bases; unmatched junction bases: 1.

The genes are TRBV19 and TRBJ2-7, with 11 bases lining up with TRBD2. V trimming: 7 bases; J trimming: 4 bases; junction bases outside the gene matches: 6. CDR3 length: 14 amino acids. Germline V gene sequence: CDR1 LNHDA, CDR2 SQIVND (reference sequence). This chain's CDR3 is CASKMTSGTYEQYF. Written as DNA, the CDR3 is TGTGCCAGTAAAATGACTAGCGGGACTTACGAGCAGTACTTC.

The chain couples TRBV7-3 to TRBJ2-4; 8 bases match TRBD1. The length of the CDR3 is 16 residues. The junction had 8 bases not matched to a gene; V was cut back by 6 bases and J by 1 base. Germline CDR1 is SGHTA and CDR2 is FQGTGA. CDR3 residues: CASSKTGAGAKNIQYF. The CDR3 coding sequence is TGTGCCAGCAGTAAGACAGGGGCCGGGGCCAAAAACATTCAGTACTTC.

The chain joins TRBV11-3 to TRBJ1-6; 9 bases line up with TRBD1. Per germline, CDR1 SGHNT and CDR2 YENEEA. The CDR3 consists of 14 residues. V shed 4 bases, J shed 10 bases, and the junction held 5 bases outside the gene matches. The DNA of the CDR3 is TGTGCCAGCAGCTCCGGGACAGGGAGATCACCCCTCCACTTT. Amino acid sequence: CASSSGTGRSPLHF.

This clonotype has more than one count but fewer than ten. The chain uses TRBV7-2 and TRBJ2-2; D tentatively fits TRBD1 or TRBD2 (6 bases each). V lost 2 bases to trimming and J lost 5 bases, with 15 bases between them. The length of the CDR3 is 16 residues. Germline CDR1 and CDR2: SGHTA and FQGNSA. CDR3 DNA sequence: TGTGCCAGCAGCTTATTAACAGGGAGGAGTACCGGGGAGCTGTTTTTT. Translated, it gives CASSLLTGRSTGELFF.

This clonotype was seen a handful of times. This rearrangement joins TRBV20-1 to TRBJ2-1; TRBD2 matches at 7 bases. The trim removed 5 bases at V and 4 bases at J, leaving 8 bases unmatched. This CDR3 spans 14 amino acids. Germline CDR1 is DFQATT and CDR2 is SNEGSKA (reference sequence). CDR3 DNA: TGCAGTGCTCATCTAGCGGACTATTACAATGAGCAGTTCTTC. It is translated as CSAHLADYYNEQFF.

The V call is TRBV28, the J call TRBJ2-7, with 7 positions matching TRBD1. V was pared by 5 bases and J by 3 bases, with 4 bases of the junction left unmatched. Germline V CDR1 and CDR2: MDHEN, SYDVKM. This CDR3 region has 13 residues. The CDR3 nucleotides read TGTGCCAGCAGTAAACGACAGGGCTACGAGCAGTACTTC. Translated, it gives CASSKRQGYEQYF.

This clonotype was seen only a few times. The CDR3 is CASSLRREAGIQYF. As DNA, the CDR3 is TGTGCCAGCAGCTTGAGACGGGAGGCTGGGATCCAGTACTTC. The chain is built from TRBV7-6 and TRBJ2-5, with 7 bases lining up with TRBD2. CDR3 length equals 14 residues. V lost 3 bases to trimming and J lost 10 bases; unmatched junction nucleotides: 11. Germline V CDR1 and CDR2: SGHVS, FNYEAQ.

The chain joins TRBV29-1 to TRBJ2-1; D not resolved. This CDR3 has 14 amino acids. V was clipped by 4 bases and J by 8 bases, with 18 bases between them. Germline V CDR1 and CDR2: SQVTM, ANQGSEA. For the CDR3, the DNA is TGCAGCGTTGTTAATCCCAGCCGTAGGGATGAGCAGTTCTTC. As protein: CSVVNPSRRDEQFF.